Included here is one T cell receptor beta chain sequence, with context. Antigen unknown. The CDR3 is 14 amino acids. The germline V and J ends were trimmed by 2 bases and 3 bases, with 8 bases remaining between them. Germline CDR1 reads MNHEY; CDR2 reads SVGAGI. The data were obtained in a study of neoadjuvant nivolumab and ipilimumab in lung cancer. Clones were read by immunoSEQ multiplex PCR, and TCRdb kept only the in-frame ones, dropping some. The sample includes about 23,000 clones, less than 85% seen only once; the top ten take more than 20%. Study results and caveats: TCR sequencing covered a small number of samples. Pretherapy blood TCR richness correlated positively with resected tumor richness.

This receptor was taken from an adult with non-small cell lung cancer. The chain links TRBV6-5 to TRBJ1-5; D possibly corresponds to TRBD1 (6 bases). The sample consisted of peripheral blood, taken before neoadjuvant nivolumab, alone or with ipilimumab. The CDR3 sequence is CASSYGDINQPQHF. The CDR3 DNA follows: TGTGCCAGCAGTTACGGGGACATCAATCAGCCCCAGCATTTT.